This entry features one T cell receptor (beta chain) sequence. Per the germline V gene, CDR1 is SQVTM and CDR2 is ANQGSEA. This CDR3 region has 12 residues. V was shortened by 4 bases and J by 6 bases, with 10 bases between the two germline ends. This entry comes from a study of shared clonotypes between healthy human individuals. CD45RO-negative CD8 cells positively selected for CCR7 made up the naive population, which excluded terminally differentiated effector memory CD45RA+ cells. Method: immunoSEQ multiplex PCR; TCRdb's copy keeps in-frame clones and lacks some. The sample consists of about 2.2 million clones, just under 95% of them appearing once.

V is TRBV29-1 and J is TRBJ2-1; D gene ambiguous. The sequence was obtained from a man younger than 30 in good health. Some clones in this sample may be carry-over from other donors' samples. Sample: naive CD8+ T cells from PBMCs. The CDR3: CSVGAYGNEQFF. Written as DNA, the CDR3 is TGCAGCGTTGGGGCCTACGGCAATGAGCAGTTCTTC.